This TCR beta chain was found in a study of T cell changes during pregnancy in multiple sclerosis. The CDR3 is 14 residues long. CDR1 is MNHEY, CDR2 SMNVEV, per germline (reference sequence). V lost 6 bases and J lost 2; bases outside the gene matches: 4. This clone was observed a few times. Using immunoSEQ multiplex PCR, the repertoire was profiled, and TCRdb retains in-frame clones only, with some absent. Here the sample spans fewer than 20,000 clones, roughly nine tenths being singletons. The sample here was CD8+ T cells from peripheral blood mononuclear cells, taken in the second trimester of pregnancy. The chain is built from TRBV27 and TRBJ1-3; 7 bases align to TRBD1. This receptor was taken from a female donor in good health, enrolled as a control in a pregnancy study. The CDR3 DNA sequence: TGTGCCAGCAGACCAGGGGGGCCTGGAAACACCATATATTTT. Translated, it gives CASRPGGPGNTIYF.